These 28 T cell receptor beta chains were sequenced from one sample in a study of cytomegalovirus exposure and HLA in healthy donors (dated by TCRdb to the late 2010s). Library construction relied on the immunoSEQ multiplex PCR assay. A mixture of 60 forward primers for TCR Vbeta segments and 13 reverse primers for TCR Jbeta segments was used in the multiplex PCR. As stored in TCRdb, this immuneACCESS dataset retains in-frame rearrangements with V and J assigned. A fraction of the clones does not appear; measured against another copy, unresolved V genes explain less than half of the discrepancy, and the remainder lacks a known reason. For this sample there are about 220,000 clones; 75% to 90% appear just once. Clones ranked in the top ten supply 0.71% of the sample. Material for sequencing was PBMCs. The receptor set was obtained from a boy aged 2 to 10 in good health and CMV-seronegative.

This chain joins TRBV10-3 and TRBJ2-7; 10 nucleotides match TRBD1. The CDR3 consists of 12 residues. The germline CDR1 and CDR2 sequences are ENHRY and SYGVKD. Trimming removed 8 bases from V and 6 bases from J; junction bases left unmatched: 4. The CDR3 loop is CAIGTGEAEQYF. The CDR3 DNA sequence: TGTGCCATCGGGACAGGGGAGGCCGAGCAGTACTTC.

CDR3 DNA sequence: TGTGCCAGCAGCCCTCGTAGCGGGGGGCCCTCCTACAATGAGCAGTTCTTC. Amino acids: CASSPRSGGPSYNEQFF. J is TRBJ2-1 and V is TRBV7-3; 10 bases map to TRBD2. With V trimmed by 5 bases and J by 0 bases, 7 bases remained unmatched. The CDR3 length is 17 residues. Per germline, CDR1 SGHTA and CDR2 FQGTGA.

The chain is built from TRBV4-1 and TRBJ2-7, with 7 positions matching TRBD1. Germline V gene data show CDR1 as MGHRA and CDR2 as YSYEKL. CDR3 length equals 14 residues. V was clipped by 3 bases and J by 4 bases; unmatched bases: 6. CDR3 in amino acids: CASSQTGYAYEQYF. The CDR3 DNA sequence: TGCGCCAGCAGCCAGACAGGGTATGCATACGAGCAGTACTTC.

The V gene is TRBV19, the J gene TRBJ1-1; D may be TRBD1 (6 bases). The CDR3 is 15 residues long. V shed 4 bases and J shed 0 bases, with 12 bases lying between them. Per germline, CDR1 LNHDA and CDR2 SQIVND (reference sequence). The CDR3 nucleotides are TGTGCCAGTAGTACAGGGGTGTCGGTGAACACTGAAGCTTTCTTT. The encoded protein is CASSTGVSVNTEAFF.

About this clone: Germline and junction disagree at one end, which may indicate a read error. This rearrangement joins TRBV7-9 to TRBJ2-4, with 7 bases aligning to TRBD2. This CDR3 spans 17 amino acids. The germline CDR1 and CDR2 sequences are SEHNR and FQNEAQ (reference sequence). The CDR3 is CSSSLAGAGIAKNIQYF. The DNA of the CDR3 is TGTTCCAGCAGCTTAGCGGGCGCAGGGATAGCCAAAAACATTCAGTACTTC.

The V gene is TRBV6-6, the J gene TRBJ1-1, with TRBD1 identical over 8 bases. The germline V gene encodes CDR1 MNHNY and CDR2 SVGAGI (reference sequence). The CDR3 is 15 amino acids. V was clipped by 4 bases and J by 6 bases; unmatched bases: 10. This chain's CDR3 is CASSFLGQGGPEAFF. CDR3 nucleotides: TGTGCCAGCAGTTTCCTAGGACAGGGAGGGCCTGAAGCTTTCTTT.

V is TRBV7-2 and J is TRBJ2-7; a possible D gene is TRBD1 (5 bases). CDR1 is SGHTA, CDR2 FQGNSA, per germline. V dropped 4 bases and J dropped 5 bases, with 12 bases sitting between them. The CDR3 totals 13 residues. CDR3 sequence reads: CASSWGVDHEQYF. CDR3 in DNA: TGTGCCAGCAGCTGGGGCGTGGACCACGAGCAGTACTTC.

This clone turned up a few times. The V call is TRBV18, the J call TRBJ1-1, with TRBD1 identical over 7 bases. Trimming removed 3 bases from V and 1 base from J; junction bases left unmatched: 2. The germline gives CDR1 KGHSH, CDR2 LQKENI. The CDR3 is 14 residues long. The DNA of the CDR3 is TGTGCCAGCTCACCCGGACAGGAGAACACTGAAGCTTTCTTT. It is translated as CASSPGQENTEAFF. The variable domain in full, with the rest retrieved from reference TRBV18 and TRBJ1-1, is NAGVMQNPRHLVRRRGQEARLRCSPMKGHSHVYWYRQLPEEGLKFMVYLQKENIIDESGMPKERFSAEFPKEGPSILRIQQVVRGDSAAYFCASSPGQENTEAFFGQGTRLTVV.

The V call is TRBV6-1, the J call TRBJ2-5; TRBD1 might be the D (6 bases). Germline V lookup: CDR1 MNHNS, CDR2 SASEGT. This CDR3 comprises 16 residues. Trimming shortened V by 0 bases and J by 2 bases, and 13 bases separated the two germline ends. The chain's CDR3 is CASSEADRSLQETQYF. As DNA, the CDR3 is TGTGCCAGCAGTGAAGCGGACAGATCCCTTCAAGAGACCCAGTACTTC.

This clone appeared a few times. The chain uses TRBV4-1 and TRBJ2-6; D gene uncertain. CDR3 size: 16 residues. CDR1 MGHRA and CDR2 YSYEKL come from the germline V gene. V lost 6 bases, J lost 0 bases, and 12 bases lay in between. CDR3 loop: CASSRASRSGANVLTF. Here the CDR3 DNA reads TGCGCCAGCAGTCGAGCGAGCCGCTCTGGGGCCAACGTCCTGACTTTC.

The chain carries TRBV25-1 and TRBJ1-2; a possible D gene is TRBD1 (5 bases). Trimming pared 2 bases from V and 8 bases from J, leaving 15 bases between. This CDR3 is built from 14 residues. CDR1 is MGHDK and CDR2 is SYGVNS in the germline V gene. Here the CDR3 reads CASSEGWGAGGYTF. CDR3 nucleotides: TGTGCCAGCAGTGAAGGGTGGGGCGCGGGAGGCTACACCTTC.

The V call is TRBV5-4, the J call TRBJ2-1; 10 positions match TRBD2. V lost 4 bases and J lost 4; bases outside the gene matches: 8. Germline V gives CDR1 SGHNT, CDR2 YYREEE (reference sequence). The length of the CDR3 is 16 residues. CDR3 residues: CASSTGLADTYNEQFF. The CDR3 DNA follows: TGTGCCAGCAGCACCGGACTAGCGGACACATACAATGAGCAGTTCTTC.

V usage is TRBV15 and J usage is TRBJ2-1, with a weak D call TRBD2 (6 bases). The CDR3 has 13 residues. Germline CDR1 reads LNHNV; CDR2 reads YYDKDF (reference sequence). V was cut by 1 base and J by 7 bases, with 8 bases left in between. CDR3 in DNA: TGTGCCACCAGCAGAGGCCGGGGGAATGAGCAGTTCTTC. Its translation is CATSRGRGNEQFF.

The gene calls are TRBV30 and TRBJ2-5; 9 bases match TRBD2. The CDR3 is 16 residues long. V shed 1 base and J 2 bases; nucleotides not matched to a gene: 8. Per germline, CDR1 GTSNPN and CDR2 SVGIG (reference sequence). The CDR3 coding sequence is TGTGCCTGGAGTGGAATAGCGGGAGAGGGGCAAGAGACCCAGTACTTC. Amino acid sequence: CAWSGIAGEGQETQYF. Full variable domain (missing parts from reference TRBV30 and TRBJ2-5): SQTIHQWPATLVQPVGSPLSLECTVEGTSNPNLYWYRQAAGRGLQLLFYSVGIGQISSEVPQNLSASRPQDRQFILSSKKLLLSDSGFYLCAWSGIAGEGQETQYFGPGTRLLVL.

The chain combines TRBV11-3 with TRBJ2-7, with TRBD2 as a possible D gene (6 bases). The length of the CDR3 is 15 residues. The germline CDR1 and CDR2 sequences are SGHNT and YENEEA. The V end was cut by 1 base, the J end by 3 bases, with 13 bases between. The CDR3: CASSLGYAGNYEQYF. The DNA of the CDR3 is TGTGCCAGCAGCTTAGGTTACGCGGGGAACTACGAGCAGTACTTC.

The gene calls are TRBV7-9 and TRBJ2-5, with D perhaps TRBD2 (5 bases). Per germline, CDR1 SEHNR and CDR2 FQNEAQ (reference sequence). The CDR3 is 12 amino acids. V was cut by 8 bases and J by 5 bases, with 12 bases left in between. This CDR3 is CASGTQRETQYF. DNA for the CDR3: TGTGCCAGCGGTACGCAGCGGGAGACCCAGTACTTC.

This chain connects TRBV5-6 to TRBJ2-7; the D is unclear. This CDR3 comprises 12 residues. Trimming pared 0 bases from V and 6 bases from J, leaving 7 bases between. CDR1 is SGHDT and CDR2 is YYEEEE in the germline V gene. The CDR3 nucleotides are TGTGCCAGCAGCTTGGGCAGGTCCGAGCAGTACTTC. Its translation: CASSLGRSEQYF. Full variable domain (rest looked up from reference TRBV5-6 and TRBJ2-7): DAGVTQSPTHLIKTRGQQVTLRCSPKSGHDTVSWYQQALGQGPQFIFQYYEEEERQRGNFPDRFSGHQFPNYSSELNVNALLLGDSALYLCASSLGRSEQYFGPGTRLTVT.

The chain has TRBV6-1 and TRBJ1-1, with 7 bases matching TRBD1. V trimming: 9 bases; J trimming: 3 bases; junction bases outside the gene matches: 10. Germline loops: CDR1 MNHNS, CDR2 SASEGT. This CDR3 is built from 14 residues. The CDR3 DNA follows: TGTGCCAGGGGGAGACAGGGCAGGGACACTGAAGCTTTCTTT. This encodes CARGRQGRDTEAFF.

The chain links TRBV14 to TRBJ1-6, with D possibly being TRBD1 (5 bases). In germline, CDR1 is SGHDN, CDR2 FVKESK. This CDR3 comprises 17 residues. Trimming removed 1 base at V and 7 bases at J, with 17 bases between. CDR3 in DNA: TGTGCCAGCAGCCAAGGCGATAGGGGAATCTGGAATTCACCCCTCCACTTT. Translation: CASSQGDRGIWNSPLHF.

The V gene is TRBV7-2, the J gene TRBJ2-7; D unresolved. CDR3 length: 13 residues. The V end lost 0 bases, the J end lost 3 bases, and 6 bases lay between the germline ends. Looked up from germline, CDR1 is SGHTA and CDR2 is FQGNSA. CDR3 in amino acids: CASSLASIYEQYF. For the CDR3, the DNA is TGTGCCAGCAGCTTAGCGAGTATCTACGAGCAGTACTTC.

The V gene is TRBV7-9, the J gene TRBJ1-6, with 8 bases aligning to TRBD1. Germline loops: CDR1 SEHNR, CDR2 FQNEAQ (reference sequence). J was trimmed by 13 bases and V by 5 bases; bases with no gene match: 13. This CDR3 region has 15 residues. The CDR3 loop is CASSNLTGVPLPLHF. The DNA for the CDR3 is TGTGCCAGCAGCAACTTGACAGGGGTCCCTTTGCCCCTCCACTTT. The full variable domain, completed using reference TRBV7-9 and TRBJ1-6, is DTGVSQNPRHKITKRGQNVTFRCDPISEHNRLYWYRQTLGQGPEFLTYFQNEAQLEKSRLLSDRFSAERPKGSFSTLEIQRTEQGDSAMYLCASSNLTGVPLPLHFGNGTRLTVT.

CDR3 region: CASSLELGGYTF. CDR3 nucleotides: TGTGCCAGCAGCTTGGAACTGGGCGGCTACACCTTC. V and J are TRBV5-4 and TRBJ1-2; D remains unclear. This CDR3 region has 12 residues. The germline gives CDR1 SGHNT, CDR2 YYREEE (reference sequence). V was shortened by 0 bases and J by 8 bases, with 8 bases between the two germline ends.

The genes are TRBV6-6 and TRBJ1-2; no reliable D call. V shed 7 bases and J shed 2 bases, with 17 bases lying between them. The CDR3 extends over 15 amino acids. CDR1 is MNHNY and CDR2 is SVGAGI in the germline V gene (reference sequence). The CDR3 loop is CASTPHRGVNYGYTF. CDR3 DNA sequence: TGTGCCAGCACCCCCCACCGGGGAGTCAACTATGGCTACACCTTC.

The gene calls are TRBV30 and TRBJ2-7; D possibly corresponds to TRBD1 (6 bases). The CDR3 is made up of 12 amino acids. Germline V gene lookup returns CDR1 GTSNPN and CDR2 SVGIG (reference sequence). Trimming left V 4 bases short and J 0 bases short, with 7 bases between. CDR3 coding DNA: TGTGCCTGGAAAGGGGGCTCCTACGAGCAGTACTTC. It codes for CAWKGGSYEQYF. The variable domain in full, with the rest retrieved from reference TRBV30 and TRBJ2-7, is SQTIHQWPATLVQPVGSPLSLECTVEGTSNPNLYWYRQAAGRGLQLLFYSVGIGQISSEVPQNLSASRPQDRQFILSSKKLLLSDSGFYLCAWKGGSYEQYFGPGTRLTVT.

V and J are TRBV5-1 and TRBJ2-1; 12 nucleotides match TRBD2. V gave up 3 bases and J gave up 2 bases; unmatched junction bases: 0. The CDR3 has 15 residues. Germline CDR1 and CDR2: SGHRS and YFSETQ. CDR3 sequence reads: CASSWTSGAYNEQFF. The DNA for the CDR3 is TGCGCCAGCAGCTGGACTAGCGGGGCCTACAATGAGCAGTTCTTC.

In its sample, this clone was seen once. Here the CDR3 reads CSVGGLAGRYNEQFF. CDR3 coding DNA: TGCAGCGTTGGGGGGCTAGCGGGAAGGTACAATGAGCAGTTCTTC. V usage is TRBV29-1 and J usage is TRBJ2-1, with TRBD2 identical over 9 bases. Germline CDR1 is SQVTM and CDR2 is ANQGSEA. The CDR3 is 15 amino acids. Losses at the gene ends were 4 bases for V and 4 bases for J; bases not matched to a gene: 8.

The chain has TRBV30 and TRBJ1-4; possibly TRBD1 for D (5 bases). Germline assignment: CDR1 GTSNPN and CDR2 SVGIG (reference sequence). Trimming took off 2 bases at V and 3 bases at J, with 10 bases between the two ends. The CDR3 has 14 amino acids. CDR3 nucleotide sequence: TGTGCCTGGAGTTGGGAAGGGGCTAATGAAAAACTGTTTTTT. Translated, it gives CAWSWEGANEKLFF.

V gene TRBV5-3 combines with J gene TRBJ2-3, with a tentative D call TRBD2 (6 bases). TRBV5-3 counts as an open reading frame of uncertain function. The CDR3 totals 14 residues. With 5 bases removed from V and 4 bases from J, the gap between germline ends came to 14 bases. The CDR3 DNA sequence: TGTGCCAGAAGTTACTCGCGGGGTGCAGATACGCAGTATTTT. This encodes CARSYSRGADTQYF.